This TCR beta chain was profiled in a study of cytomegalovirus exposure and HLA in healthy donors. Note on this clone: The antigen is not known.

Germline CDR1 and CDR2: MNHEY and SMNVEV (reference sequence). V was clipped by 5 bases and J by 3 bases; unmatched bases: 4. This CDR3 is built from 15 residues. Study-wide points: Most TCR sequences proved rare, with some public TCRs found in many donors. The authors later found TCR association rates varying by HLA locus, with DRB1 most and HLA-C fewest.

PCR employed 60 Vbeta and 13 Jbeta primers. The method was immunoSEQ multiplex PCR; TCRdb's version includes in-frame clones alone and lacks a portion of them. The repertoire consists of 150,000 to 200,000 clones, with about 59% occurring once and the leading ten covering about 3.2%. V usage is TRBV27 and J usage is TRBJ2-1, with TRBD2 identical over 10 bases. This clonotype was obtained from a man aged 35 to 55 in good health and CMV-seronegative. The specimen sequenced was PBMCs. The CDR3 nucleotides are TGTGCCAGCAGTCGGGTAGCGGGGGGCTACAATGAGCAGTTCTTC. Translated: CASSRVAGGYNEQFF.